Presented here are 32 T cell receptor beta chains from one specimen sequenced in a study of blood T cell repertoires in COVID-19. Repertoires were generated with immunoSEQ multiplex PCR, while TCRdb's copy carries only in-frame clones and drops some. The sample lists fewer than 110,000 clones, 80% occurring once. Specimen: peripheral blood. The source of these receptors is a man between 65 and 80 years old with acute or convalescent COVID-19.

J is TRBJ1-1 and V is TRBV10-3; 8 nucleotides align to TRBD1. This CDR3 is 16 amino acids long. The V gene end was trimmed by 2 bases and the J gene end by 4 bases; junction bases not matched to a gene: 9. CDR1 and CDR2 from the germline V gene are ENHRY and SYGVKD. The CDR3 reads CAISERGQQGGTEAFF. As DNA, the CDR3 is TGTGCCATCAGTGAGAGGGGTCAACAGGGGGGCACTGAAGCTTTCTTT.

The genes are TRBV25-1 and TRBJ2-2; 9 bases line up with TRBD2. The CDR3 is 17 amino acids. Germline V gene lookup returns CDR1 MGHDK and CDR2 SYGVNS. With 3 bases clipped from V and 2 bases from J, the junction kept 7 bases outside the gene matches. The CDR3 loop is CASSDQAAGGNTGELFF. The CDR3, as DNA: TGTGCCAGCAGTGACCAAGCAGCGGGGGGAAACACCGGGGAGCTGTTTTTT.

The chain uses TRBV7-2 and TRBJ2-3, with D possibly matching TRBD2 (5 bases). V was trimmed by 3 bases and J by 0 bases, leaving 7 bases between them. Germline V lookup: CDR1 SGHTA, CDR2 FQGNSA. This CDR3 has 14 amino acids. For the CDR3, the DNA is TGTGCCAGCAGCTTTCCGGGGAGCACAGATACGCAGTATTTT. As protein: CASSFPGSTDTQYF.

The rearrangement joins TRBV6-1 to TRBJ1-4; a weak D match, TRBD1 (5 bases). V lost 1 base and J 3 bases, leaving 9 bases between the germline ends. The CDR3 has 15 amino acids. The germline gives CDR1 MNHNS, CDR2 SASEGT. This CDR3 is CASSEGQGANEKLFF. The DNA for the CDR3 is TGTGCCAGCAGTGAAGGCCAGGGCGCTAATGAAAAACTGTTTTTT.

The DNA for the CDR3 is TGTGCCATCAGTGACCCAGGGAAGGGTCAGCCCCAGCATTTT. Translated, it gives CAISDPGKGQPQHF. V and J are TRBV10-3 and TRBJ1-5; D might be TRBD1 (5 bases). The CDR3 loop spans 14 amino acids. Germline CDR1 reads ENHRY; CDR2 reads SYGVKD. V was trimmed by 3 bases and J by 6 bases, leaving 12 bases between them.

The chain couples TRBV7-2 to TRBJ2-5; 7 bases are a match to TRBD2. CDR3 length: 15 residues. Per germline, CDR1 SGHTA and CDR2 FQGNSA. Trimming cost V 3 bases and J 5 bases; bases outside gene matches: 9. The CDR3 here is CASSLGGTTQETQYF. The CDR3 coding sequence is TGTGCCAGCAGCTTGGGGGGGACTACCCAGGAGACCCAGTACTTC.

V usage is TRBV5-5 and J usage is TRBJ2-1; D call uncertain. V was trimmed by 0 bases and J by 4 bases, leaving 11 bases between them. The germline CDR1 and CDR2 sequences are SGHKS and YYEKEE (reference sequence). The CDR3 totals 15 residues. The CDR3 bases are TGTGCCAGCAGCTTGGATGAGAGCCTGTACAATGAGCAGTTCTTC. As protein: CASSLDESLYNEQFF.

The chain couples TRBV5-4 to TRBJ1-4, with TRBD1 as a possible D gene (6 bases). V dropped 5 bases and J dropped 1 base, with 6 bases sitting between them. The CDR3 totals 13 residues. Germline V gene data show CDR1 as SGHNT and CDR2 as YYREEE (reference sequence). The CDR3 sequence: CASRQGTNEKLFF. Written as DNA, the CDR3 is TGTGCCAGCAGACAGGGAACTAATGAAAAACTGTTTTTT.

The J gene is TRBJ2-7, the V gene TRBV5-1; D perhaps matches TRBD2 (5 bases). V was shortened by 4 bases and J by 0 bases, with 11 bases between the two germline ends. The CDR3 spans 14 residues. CDR1 and CDR2 from the germline V gene are SGHRS and YFSETQ. CDR3 amino acids: CASSGLKDSYEQYF. CDR3 in DNA: TGCGCCAGCAGCGGACTTAAGGACTCCTACGAGCAGTACTTC.

Only one count was recorded for this clone. The V and J genes are TRBV3-1 (or the pseudogene TRBV3-2) and TRBJ2-7, with 9 bases that match TRBD1. Per germline, CDR1 LGHDT and CDR2 YNNKEL (reference sequence). The CDR3 length is 16 residues. The trim removed 4 bases at V and 4 bases at J, leaving 11 bases unmatched. CDR3 DNA: TGTGCCAGCAGCCCAGTCCCGGGACAGGGAAGGTACGAGCAGTACTTC. It encodes CASSPVPGQGRYEQYF.

This rearrangement joins TRBV3-1 (or the pseudogene TRBV3-2) to TRBJ1-1, with 11 bases identical to TRBD1. CDR1 LGHDT and CDR2 YNNKEL come from the germline V gene (reference sequence). The CDR3 has 16 amino acids. V gave up 1 base and J gave up 4 bases; unmatched junction bases: 5. CDR3 sequence reads: CASSQVGQGAFTEAFF. As DNA, the CDR3 is TGTGCCAGCAGCCAAGTCGGACAGGGGGCCTTCACTGAAGCTTTCTTT.

The genes are TRBV5-6 and TRBJ1-6, with D perhaps TRBD1 (5 bases). Trimming cost V 4 bases and J 0 bases, with 11 bases left between them. The CDR3 is 16 residues long. Germline V CDR1 and CDR2: SGHDT, YYEEEE. CDR3 protein: CASSKEGSSYNSPLHF. The CDR3 region has the DNA TGTGCCAGCAGCAAGGAGGGGAGCTCCTATAATTCACCCCTCCACTTT.

This rearrangement joins TRBV5-1 to TRBJ1-2; TRBD1 aligns across 7 bases. Per the germline V gene, CDR1 is SGHRS and CDR2 is YFSETQ. V dropped 3 bases and J dropped 4; count of bases not matched to a gene: 9. The CDR3 is made up of 15 amino acids. CDR3 sequence (DNA): TGCGCCAGCAGCTATACAGGGGCGCCGGGCTATGGCTACACCTTC. Its translation: CASSYTGAPGYGYTF.

This clone has more than one count but fewer than ten. The rearrangement joins TRBV5-4 to TRBJ2-3; tentatively, D is TRBD1 (6 bases). This CDR3 region has 15 residues. V was trimmed by 4 bases and J by 2 bases, leaving 14 bases between them. Germline V gene lookup returns CDR1 SGHNT and CDR2 YYREEE (reference sequence). CDR3: CASSLRGSLTDTQYF. The CDR3 coding sequence is TGTGCCAGCAGCCTGAGGGGGTCCCTCACAGATACGCAGTATTTT.

This chain uses TRBV9 with TRBJ1-5; weak D call: TRBD1 (6 bases). CDR1 SGDLS and CDR2 YYNGEE come from the germline V gene. The CDR3 has 14 amino acids. Trimming took 0 bases from V and 7 from J, leaving 11 bases between them. In DNA, the CDR3 is TGTGCCAGCAGCGTAGACCAGGGGCTCCAGCCCCAGCATTTT. Its translation is CASSVDQGLQPQHF.

The rearrangement links TRBV5-6 to TRBJ2-3; 9 bases fit TRBD1. V was clipped by 2 bases and J by 1 base; unmatched bases: 5. The germline CDR1 and CDR2 sequences are SGHDT and YYEEEE. The CDR3 runs to 16 residues. CDR3 residues: CASSFLDRGGTDTQYF. The CDR3, as DNA: TGTGCCAGCAGCTTTTTGGACAGGGGAGGCACAGATACGCAGTATTTT.

The rearrangement uses TRBV27 and TRBJ1-1; 7 bases match TRBD1. Looked up from germline, CDR1 is MNHEY and CDR2 is SMNVEV (reference sequence). Trimming removed 7 bases from V and 2 bases from J; junction bases left unmatched: 10. The CDR3 runs to 15 residues. The CDR3 bases are TGTGCCAGCACCACGACGAGGGGGCTTAACACTGAAGCTTTCTTT. Its translation: CASTTTRGLNTEAFF.

The CDR3 spells CASSPGLASNTGELFF. CDR3 coding DNA: TGCGCCAGCAGCCCGGGACTAGCCTCGAACACCGGGGAGCTGTTTTTT. V and J are TRBV4-1 and TRBJ2-2, with 9 bases identical to TRBD2. The trim removed 4 bases at V and 0 bases at J, leaving 3 bases unmatched. Germline lookup yields CDR1 MGHRA and CDR2 YSYEKL. This CDR3 spans 16 amino acids.

The CDR3 nucleotides are TGTGCCAGCTCACCAAGGACAGAAACCGGGGAGCTGTTTTTT. It encodes CASSPRTETGELFF. The rearrangement joins TRBV18 to TRBJ2-2, with D tentatively TRBD1 (6 bases). Per the germline V gene, CDR1 is KGHSH and CDR2 is LQKENI. The CDR3 is made up of 14 amino acids. The V end was cut by 2 bases, the J end by 5 bases, with 9 bases between.

This clone has a handful of counts. The chain employs TRBV5-1 and TRBJ1-2; D is perhaps TRBD1 (6 bases). The germline CDR1 and CDR2 sequences are SGHRS and YFSETQ. The CDR3 sequence is 14 residues long. With 4 bases removed from V and 8 bases from J, the gap between germline ends came to 18 bases. The CDR3 loop reads CASSIGGGAGGYTF. The CDR3 region has the DNA TGCGCCAGCAGCATTGGTGGGGGCGCCGGGGGCTACACCTTC. Full variable domain (rest looked up from reference TRBV5-1 and TRBJ1-2): KAGVTQTPRYLIKTRGQQVTLSCSPISGHRSVSWYQQTPGQGLQFLFEYFSETQRNKGNFPGRFSGRQFSNSRSEMNVSTLELGDSALYLCASSIGGGAGGYTFGSGTRLTVV.

The V gene is TRBV5-6, the J gene TRBJ1-2; 7 bases map to TRBD1. With 0 bases clipped from V and 1 base from J, the junction kept 3 bases outside the gene matches. The CDR3 covers 15 residues. CDR1 and CDR2 (germline): SGHDT, YYEEEE. CDR3 residues: CASSLGDRLNYGYTF. CDR3 coding DNA: TGTGCCAGCAGCTTGGGGGACAGACTTAACTATGGCTACACCTTC.

This clone was recorded only once. The chain joins TRBV18 to TRBJ2-2; D remains ambiguous. CDR3 size: 15 residues. Germline-derived CDR1 and CDR2 are KGHSH and LQKENI. The V and J ends lost 3 bases and 4 bases respectively, with 12 bases between them. DNA of the CDR3: TGTGCCAGCTCACCTTTACCAGGTCGCACCGGGGAGCTGTTTTTT. Translating it yields CASSPLPGRTGELFF.

The rearrangement links TRBV2 to TRBJ1-4; tentative D call: TRBD1 (5 bases). Trimming took off 10 bases at V and 8 bases at J, with 8 bases between the two ends. Germline CDR1 reads SNHLY; CDR2 reads FYNNEI. The CDR3 extends over 10 amino acids. The CDR3 bases are TGTGCCACAGGGAGGGAAAAACTGTTTTTT. This encodes CATGREKLFF. The full variable domain, rest sourced from reference TRBV2 and TRBJ1-4, is EPEVTQTPSHQVTQMGQEVILRCVPISNHLYFYWYRQILGQKVEFLVSFYNNEISEKSEIFDDQFSVERPDGSNFTLKIRSTKLEDSAMYFCATGREKLFFGSGTQLSVL.

V and J are TRBV3-1 (or the pseudogene TRBV3-2) and TRBJ2-7, with 8 bases aligning to TRBD2. This CDR3 has 16 amino acids. CDR1 LGHDT and CDR2 YNNKEL come from the germline V gene (reference sequence). Trimming cost V 4 bases and J 0 bases; bases outside gene matches: 8. CDR3 DNA: TGTGCCAGCAGCCCCCTGTCAGGGACTAGCTCCTACGAGCAGTACTTC. Protein sequence: CASSPLSGTSSYEQYF.

This clone has just one count. The CDR3 loop is CASSLDLVNSPLHF. For the CDR3, the DNA is TGTGCCAGCAGCTTAGATTTAGTTAATTCACCCCTCCACTTT. This chain joins TRBV7-8 and TRBJ1-6; no firm D call. Trimming pared 1 base from V and 6 bases from J, leaving 7 bases between. The CDR3 length is 14 residues. From germline, CDR1 is SGHVS and CDR2 FQNEAQ.

The gene calls are TRBV13 and TRBJ2-5; D gene uncertain. The CDR3 totals 13 residues. Trimming took 5 bases from V and 1 from J, leaving 8 bases between them. In germline, CDR1 is PRHDT, CDR2 FYEKMQ (reference sequence). CDR3 amino acids: CASSIQSQETQYF. CDR3 nucleotides: TGTGCCAGCAGCATACAAAGCCAAGAGACCCAGTACTTC.

The rearrangement joins TRBV7-2 to TRBJ1-5; 7 nucleotides match TRBD1. Looked up from germline, CDR1 is SGHTA and CDR2 is FQGNSA. The CDR3 runs to 15 residues. V gave up 4 bases and J gave up 0 bases; unmatched junction bases: 3. CDR3 sequence reads: CASSSRQGSNQPQHF. CDR3 coding DNA: TGTGCCAGCAGCTCCAGACAGGGTAGCAATCAGCCCCAGCATTTT.

The chain employs TRBV5-1 and TRBJ2-5, with D unclear. The germline gives CDR1 SGHRS, CDR2 YFSETQ. The V gene lost 4 bases and the J gene lost 2 bases, with 3 bases spanning the gap. The CDR3 is 11 residues long. The CDR3 loop is CASSPQETQYF. The CDR3 DNA follows: TGCGCCAGCAGCCCTCAAGAGACCCAGTACTTC.

This chain joins TRBV5-1 and TRBJ1-3; D is possibly TRBD1 (5 bases). With 8 bases removed from V and 3 bases from J, the gap between germline ends came to 15 bases. The CDR3 is 14 residues long. The germline gives CDR1 SGHRS, CDR2 YFSETQ. The CDR3 is CASQGAGIGNTIYF. The CDR3, as DNA: TGCGCCAGTCAGGGCGCTGGGATTGGAAACACCATATATTTT.

The rearrangement joins TRBV7-8 to TRBJ1-5; D gene ambiguous. Germline V gene sequence: CDR1 SGHVS, CDR2 FQNEAQ. CDR3 length: 15 residues. V dropped 1 base and J dropped 0 bases, with 7 bases sitting between them. The CDR3 protein is CASSLERFSNQPQHF. The CDR3 DNA sequence: TGTGCCAGCAGCTTAGAGCGTTTTAGCAATCAGCCCCAGCATTTT.

V usage is TRBV3-1 (or the pseudogene TRBV3-2) and J usage is TRBJ1-4; D not certain. Germline V lookup: CDR1 LGHDT, CDR2 YNNKEL (reference sequence). V was cut by 1 base and J by 8 bases, with 11 bases left in between. This CDR3 has 14 residues. The CDR3 bases are TGTGCCAGCAGCCAAGGAACGGGAAGCGAAAAACTGTTTTTT. Protein: CASSQGTGSEKLFF.

The chain is built from TRBV18 and TRBJ2-3; a weak D match, TRBD1 (6 bases). Germline V gene lookup returns CDR1 KGHSH and CDR2 LQKENI. V lost 3 bases to trimming and J lost 5 bases, with 12 bases between them. This CDR3 spans 14 amino acids. CDR3 nucleotide sequence: TGTGCCAGCTCACCCGGCCAGGGGCGAGATACGCAGTATTTT. This sequence encodes CASSPGQGRDTQYF.